These 22 T cell receptor beta chains originate from one sample sequenced in a study of cytomegalovirus exposure and HLA in healthy donors (dated by TCRdb to about 2017). Libraries were made using the immunoSEQ multiplex PCR assay. The multiplex PCR relied on a mix of 60 forward primers for TCR Vbeta segments and 13 reverse primers for TCR Jbeta segments. The immuneACCESS repertoire file appears here via TCRdb, limited to in-frame rearrangements. These files lack a portion of the clones; in checked studies, under half of the deficit traces to unresolved V genes, and the cause of the others is not known. The sample includes roughly 98,000 clones, with around 68% observed a single time. The ten largest clonotypes hold 2% to 3% of the sample. Sequencing was carried out using PBMCs. Every receptor here comes from a man between 45 and 60 years old in good health and CMV-seronegative.

This clone was counted a few times. This sequence joins TRBV6-1 and TRBJ2-5; the D is unclear. The J call could be wrong; TRBJ2-7 is a better fit for the DNA end. This CDR3 is 11 amino acids long. The germline CDR1 and CDR2 sequences are MNHNS and SASEGT. The CDR3 loop reads CASSEFYEQYF. The CDR3 DNA follows: TGTGCCAGCAGTGAATTCTACGAGCAGTACTTC.

The chain is built from TRBV7-9 and TRBJ1-1; TRBD1 matches 10 bases. Trimming took 5 bases from V and 6 from J; bases not matched to a gene: 9. The germline gives CDR1 SEHNR, CDR2 FQNEAQ (reference sequence). The CDR3 contains 15 residues. In DNA form, the CDR3 reads TGTGCCAGCAGCCCGTGGACAGGGGGAGTGGCTGAAGCTTTCTTT. Its translation: CASSPWTGGVAEAFF.

This clone was found a few times. The V gene is TRBV6-6, the J gene TRBJ2-7; TRBD1 might be the D (6 bases). CDR3 size: 13 residues. Trimming cost V 2 bases and J 3 bases, with 8 bases left between them. The germline gives CDR1 MNHNY, CDR2 SVGAGI (reference sequence). The CDR3 reads CASSYRDNYEQYF. CDR3 in DNA: TGTGCCAGCAGTTACCGGGACAACTACGAGCAGTACTTC.

The CDR3 reads CAWMDPGTGVRELFF. In nucleotides, the CDR3 is TGTGCCTGGATGGATCCCGGGACAGGGGTCAGGGAGCTGTTTTTT. V is TRBV30 and J is TRBJ2-2; 10 bases fit TRBD1. V lost 4 bases and J lost 9; bases outside the gene matches: 11. This CDR3 region has 15 residues. From germline, CDR1 is GTSNPN and CDR2 SVGIG (reference sequence).

This chain links TRBV5-4 with TRBJ2-1; TRBD2 agrees at 7 bases. The V segment lost 1 base and the J segment 8 bases; nucleotides outside the gene matches: 6. CDR1 is SGHNT, CDR2 YYREEE, per germline (reference sequence). The CDR3 runs to 14 residues. In DNA form, the CDR3 reads TGTGCCAGCAGCTTGCGGAGGGGAGGGGATGAGCAGTTCTTC. As protein: CASSLRRGGDEQFF. The entire variable domain, with the rest obtained from reference TRBV5-4 and TRBJ2-1, is as follows: ETGVTQSPTHLIKTRGQQVTLRCSSQSGHNTVSWYQQALGQGPQFIFQYYREEENGRGNFPPRFSGLQFPNYSSELNVNALELDDSALYLCASSLRRGGDEQFFGPGTRLTVL.

J is TRBJ2-3 and V is TRBV2; no clear D gene. Germline-derived CDR1 and CDR2 are SNHLY and FYNNEI. The CDR3 sequence is 14 residues long. V shed 6 bases and J shed 0 bases, with 10 bases lying between them. CDR3 coding DNA: TGTGCCAGCAGCGCGCTATCTAGCACAGATACGCAGTATTTT. Translating it yields CASSALSSTDTQYF. Variable domain in full (rest from reference TRBV2 and TRBJ2-3): EPEVTQTPSHQVTQMGQEVILRCVPISNHLYFYWYRQILGQKVEFLVSFYNNEISEKSEIFDDQFSVERPDGSNFTLKIRSTKLEDSAMYFCASSALSSTDTQYFGPGTRLTVL.

V usage is TRBV19 and J usage is TRBJ2-3, with D unresolved. The CDR3 has 15 residues. V gave up 1 base and J gave up 2 bases, with 10 bases separating them. Per the germline V gene, CDR1 is LNHDA and CDR2 is SQIVND (reference sequence). CDR3 sequence reads: CASSIALPITDTQYF. The CDR3 DNA reads as TGTGCCAGTAGTATAGCACTCCCTATCACAGATACGCAGTATTTT.

The rearrangement joins TRBV5-1 to TRBJ2-1; tentatively, D is TRBD2 (6 bases). V gave up 6 bases and J gave up 7 bases, with 17 bases separating them. This CDR3 contains 14 residues. Germline CDR1 reads SGHRS; CDR2 reads YFSETQ. The CDR3 DNA follows: TGCGCCAGCATGATCGGGGGTTCGAAAAATGAGCAGTTCTTC. This gives the protein CASMIGGSKNEQFF.

The genes are TRBV7-9 and TRBJ1-6; 8 nucleotides align to TRBD1. Germline assignment: CDR1 SEHNR and CDR2 FQNEAQ (reference sequence). V lost 4 bases, J lost 5 bases, and 7 bases stayed unmatched. The CDR3 is made up of 16 amino acids. CDR3 DNA: TGTGCCAGCAGCTCCCTTCCGGGACAGGATAATTCACCCCTCCACTTT. It codes for CASSSLPGQDNSPLHF. Filled out from reference TRBV7-9 and TRBJ1-6, the complete variable domain reads DTGVSQNPRHKITKRGQNVTFRCDPISEHNRLYWYRQTLGQGPEFLTYFQNEAQLEKSRLLSDRFSAERPKGSFSTLEIQRTEQGDSAMYLCASSSLPGQDNSPLHFGNGTRLTVT.

The chain recombines TRBV28 with TRBJ1-5, with TRBD1 matching 8 bases. V trimming: 3 bases; J trimming: 6 bases; junction bases outside the gene matches: 10. Looked up from germline, CDR1 is MDHEN and CDR2 is SYDVKM. The CDR3 has 16 residues. This CDR3 is CASSFDGRGHGQPQHF. CDR3 coding DNA: TGTGCCAGCAGTTTCGACGGCAGGGGGCACGGTCAGCCCCAGCATTTT.

The table lists this clone with a few counts. V is TRBV10-1 and J is TRBJ2-7; D might be TRBD2 (6 bases). The CDR3 runs 15 residues. From germline, CDR1 is WNHNN and CDR2 SYGVQD (reference sequence). V lost 3 bases, J lost 0 bases, and 12 bases lay in between. The CDR3 is CASSDGGVGSYEQYF. In nucleotides, the CDR3 is TGCGCCAGCAGTGATGGCGGGGTAGGCTCCTACGAGCAGTACTTC.

The V and J genes are TRBV5-1 and TRBJ2-7; a possible D gene is TRBD1 (6 bases). Germline V gene lookup returns CDR1 SGHRS and CDR2 YFSETQ. V shed 0 bases and J shed 5 bases, with 21 bases lying between them. CDR3 size: 17 residues. The CDR3 is CASSLDSRIQGYDEQYF. In DNA, the CDR3 is TGCGCCAGCAGCTTGGACTCCCGCATACAGGGATACGACGAGCAGTACTTC.

The chain employs TRBV19 and TRBJ2-5, with a tentative D call TRBD1 (6 bases). The CDR3 covers 15 residues. V was pared by 5 bases and J by 11 bases, with 24 bases between. In germline, CDR1 is LNHDA, CDR2 SQIVND (reference sequence). CDR3 in DNA: TGTGCCAGTAGTGTACGGGACATTACTCCTTCCGGGCAGTACTTC. Amino acid sequence: CASSVRDITPSGQYF.

This CDR3 reads CASSGIDWNSYEQYF. CDR3 coding DNA: TGTGCCAGCAGTGGGATTGACTGGAACTCCTACGAGCAGTACTTC. The chain is built from TRBV2 and TRBJ2-7; no clear D gene. Trimming removed 4 bases at V and 0 bases at J, with 13 bases between. The germline CDR1 and CDR2 sequences are SNHLY and FYNNEI. The CDR3 runs to 15 residues.

This clone was recorded a few times. The chain links TRBV5-8 to TRBJ2-1; the match to TRBD2 covers 10 bases. The V gene end was trimmed by 0 bases and the J gene end by 8 bases; junction bases not matched to a gene: 5. The CDR3 extends over 15 amino acids. Germline V gives CDR1 SGHTS, CDR2 YDEGEE. The CDR3: CASSLGFSGGDEQFF. DNA of the CDR3: TGTGCCAGCAGCTTGGGTTTCAGCGGGGGGGATGAGCAGTTCTTC.

CDR3 DNA sequence: TGTGCCAGCAGCCTGACCCAATCGACAGGGCGAGAGCTGTTTTTT. Translating it yields CASSLTQSTGRELFF. The chain recombines TRBV5-5 with TRBJ2-2, with 7 bases that match TRBD1. The CDR3 runs 15 residues. The V gene's germline CDR1 is SGHKS and CDR2 YYEKEE (reference sequence). Trimming cost V 4 bases and J 11 bases; bases outside gene matches: 14.

The chain is built from TRBV2 and TRBJ2-7; a possible D gene is TRBD1 (5 bases). CDR1 and CDR2 from the germline V gene are SNHLY and FYNNEI. The V end lost 4 bases, the J end lost 2 bases, and 9 bases lay between the germline ends. This CDR3 has 13 amino acids. CDR3 nucleotide sequence: TGTGCCAGCAGTGGTACGGACACCTACGAGCAGTACTTC. This codes for CASSGTDTYEQYF.

Details on this clone: Additional DNA sequences in this sample encode the identical CDR3. The chain carries TRBV11-2 and TRBJ1-2; possible D gene TRBD1, 5 bases. Trimming took 3 bases from V and 3 from J, leaving 8 bases between them. There are 13 residues in the CDR3. CDR1 and CDR2 (germline): SGHAT, FQNNGV. In DNA form, the CDR3 reads TGTGCCAGCAGCTTGGGAGGGGACTATGGCTACACCTTC. This encodes CASSLGGDYGYTF.

The genes are TRBV6-5 and TRBJ2-4; D gene unclear. The CDR3 length is 13 residues. Trimming pared 2 bases from V and 4 bases from J, leaving 6 bases between. Germline lookup yields CDR1 MNHEY and CDR2 SVGAGI. CDR3 coding DNA: TGTGCCAGCAGTTACGGGCAGAAAAACATTCAGTACTTC. Its protein is CASSYGQKNIQYF.

The chain combines TRBV9 with TRBJ2-3; D is possibly TRBD2 (5 bases). This CDR3 contains 15 residues. Trimming took off 4 bases at V and 3 bases at J, with 15 bases between the two ends. Germline CDR1 SGDLS, CDR2 YYNGEE. CDR3 sequence: CASSPWAGDTDTQYF. The CDR3 bases are TGTGCCAGCAGCCCCTGGGCGGGCGATACAGATACGCAGTATTTT.

This clone showed up just once. V usage is TRBV4-1 and J usage is TRBJ2-7, with TRBD1 matching over 8 bases. From germline, CDR1 is MGHRA and CDR2 YSYEKL. V dropped 4 bases and J dropped 3; count of bases not matched to a gene: 8. The CDR3 length is 15 residues. CDR3 DNA: TGCGCCAGCAGCCCAATAACAGGGGGTCACTACGAGCAGTACTTC. This codes for CASSPITGGHYEQYF.

J is TRBJ2-3 and V is TRBV28; D remains ambiguous. Between the trimmed V and J ends, which lost 7 bases and 4 bases, there was a span of 12 bases. CDR3 length equals 13 residues. CDR1 is MDHEN, CDR2 SYDVKM, per germline. CDR3 DNA: TGTGCCAGCACGAGAGGAAGCCCAGATACGCAGTATTTT. Translated: CASTRGSPDTQYF.